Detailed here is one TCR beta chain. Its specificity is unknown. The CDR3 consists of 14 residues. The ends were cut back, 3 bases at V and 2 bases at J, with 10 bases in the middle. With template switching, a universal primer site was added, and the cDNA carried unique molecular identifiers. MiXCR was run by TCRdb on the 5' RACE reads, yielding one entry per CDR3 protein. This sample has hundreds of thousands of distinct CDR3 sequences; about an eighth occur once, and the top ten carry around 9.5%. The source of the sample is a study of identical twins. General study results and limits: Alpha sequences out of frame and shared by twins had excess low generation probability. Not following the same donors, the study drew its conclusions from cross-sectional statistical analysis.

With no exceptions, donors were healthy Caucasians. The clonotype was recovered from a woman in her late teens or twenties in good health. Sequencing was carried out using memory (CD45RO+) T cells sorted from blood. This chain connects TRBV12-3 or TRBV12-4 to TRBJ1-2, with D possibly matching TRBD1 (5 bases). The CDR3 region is CASSFSRTNYGYTF. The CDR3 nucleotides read TGTGCCAGCAGTTTCTCCAGGACAAACTATGGCTACACCTTC.